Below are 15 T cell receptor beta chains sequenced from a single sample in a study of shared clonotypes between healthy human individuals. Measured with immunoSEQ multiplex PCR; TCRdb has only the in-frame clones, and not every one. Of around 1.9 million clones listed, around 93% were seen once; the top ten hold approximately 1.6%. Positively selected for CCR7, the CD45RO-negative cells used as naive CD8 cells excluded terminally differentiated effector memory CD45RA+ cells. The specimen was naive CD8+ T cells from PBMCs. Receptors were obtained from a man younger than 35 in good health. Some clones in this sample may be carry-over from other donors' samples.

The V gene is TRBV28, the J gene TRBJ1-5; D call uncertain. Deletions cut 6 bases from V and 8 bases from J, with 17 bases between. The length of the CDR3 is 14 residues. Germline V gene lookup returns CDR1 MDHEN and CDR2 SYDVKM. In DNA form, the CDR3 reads TGTGCCAGCAGCCCCCATATCAAAGTTGAGCCCCAGCATTTT. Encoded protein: CASSPHIKVEPQHF.

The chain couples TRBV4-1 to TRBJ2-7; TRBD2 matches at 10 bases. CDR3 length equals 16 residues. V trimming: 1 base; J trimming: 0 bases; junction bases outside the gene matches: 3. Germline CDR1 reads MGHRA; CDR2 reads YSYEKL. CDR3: CASSQALAGASYEQYF. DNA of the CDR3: TGCGCCAGCAGCCAAGCCCTAGCGGGAGCCTCCTACGAGCAGTACTTC.

The CDR3 region is CASRGGTVSSYEQYF. Here the CDR3 DNA reads TGTGCCAGCAGGGGAGGGACAGTGTCCTCCTACGAGCAGTACTTC. The genes are TRBV6-1 and TRBJ2-7, with D perhaps TRBD1 or TRBD2 (7 bases each). Per germline, CDR1 MNHNS and CDR2 SASEGT. The germline V and J ends were trimmed by 6 bases and 0 bases, with 15 bases remaining between them. The CDR3 loop spans 15 amino acids.

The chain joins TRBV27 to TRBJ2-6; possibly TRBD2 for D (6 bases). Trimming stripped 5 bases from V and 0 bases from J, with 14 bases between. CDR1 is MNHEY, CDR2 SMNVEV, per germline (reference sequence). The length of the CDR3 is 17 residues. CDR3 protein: CASSPLAGNSGANVLTF. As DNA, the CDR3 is TGTGCCAGCAGTCCATTGGCGGGGAACTCTGGGGCCAACGTCCTGACTTTC.

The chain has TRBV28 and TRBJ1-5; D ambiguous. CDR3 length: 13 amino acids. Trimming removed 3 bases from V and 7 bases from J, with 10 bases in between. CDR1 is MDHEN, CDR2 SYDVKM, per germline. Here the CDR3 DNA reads TGTGCCAGCAGTTTCGGCAAAAGACAGCCCCAGCATTTT. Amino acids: CASSFGKRQPQHF.

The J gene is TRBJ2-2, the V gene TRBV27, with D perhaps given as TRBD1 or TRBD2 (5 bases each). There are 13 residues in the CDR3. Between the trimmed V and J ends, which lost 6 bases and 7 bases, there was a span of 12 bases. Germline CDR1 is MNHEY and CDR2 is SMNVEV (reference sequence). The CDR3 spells CASRRGFNGELFF. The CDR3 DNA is TGTGCCAGCAGGAGGGGTTTTAACGGGGAGCTGTTTTTT.

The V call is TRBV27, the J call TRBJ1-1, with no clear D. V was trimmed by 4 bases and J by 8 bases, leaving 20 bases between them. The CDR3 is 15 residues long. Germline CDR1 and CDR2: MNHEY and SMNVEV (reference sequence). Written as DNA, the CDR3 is TGTGCCAGCAGTTCAAACGACGAGATCTCGGGCGAAGCTTTCTTT. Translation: CASSSNDEISGEAFF.

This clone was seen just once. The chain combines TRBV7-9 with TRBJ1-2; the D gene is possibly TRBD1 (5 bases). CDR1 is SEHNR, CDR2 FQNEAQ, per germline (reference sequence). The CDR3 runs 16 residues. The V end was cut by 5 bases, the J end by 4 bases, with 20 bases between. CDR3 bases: TGTGCCAGCAGCCAGGGACCTTTGGTACATTCCTATGGCTACACCTTC. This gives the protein CASSQGPLVHSYGYTF.

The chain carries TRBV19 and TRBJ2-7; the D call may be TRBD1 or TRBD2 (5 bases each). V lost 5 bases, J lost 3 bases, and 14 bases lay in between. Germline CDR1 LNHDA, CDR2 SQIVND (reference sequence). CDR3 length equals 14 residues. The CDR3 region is CASSFFGGNYEQYF. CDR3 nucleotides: TGTGCCAGTAGTTTCTTTGGGGGAAACTACGAGCAGTACTTC.

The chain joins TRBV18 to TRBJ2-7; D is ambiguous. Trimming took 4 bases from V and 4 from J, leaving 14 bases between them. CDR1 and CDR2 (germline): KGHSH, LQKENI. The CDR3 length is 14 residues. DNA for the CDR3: TGTGCCAGCTCACAATTCCCTGCCGGGTACGAGCAGTACTTC. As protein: CASSQFPAGYEQYF.

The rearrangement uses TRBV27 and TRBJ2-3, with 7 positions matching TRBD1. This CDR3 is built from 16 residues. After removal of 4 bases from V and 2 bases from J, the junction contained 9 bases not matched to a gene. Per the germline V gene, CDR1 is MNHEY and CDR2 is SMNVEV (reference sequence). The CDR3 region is CASSSLYRGYTDTQYF. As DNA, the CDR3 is TGTGCCAGCAGTTCCCTCTACAGGGGATACACAGATACGCAGTATTTT.

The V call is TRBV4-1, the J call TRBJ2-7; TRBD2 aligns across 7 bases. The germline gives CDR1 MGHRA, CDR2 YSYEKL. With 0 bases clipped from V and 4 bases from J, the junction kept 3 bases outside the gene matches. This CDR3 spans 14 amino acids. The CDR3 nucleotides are TGCGCCAGCAGCCAAGACGCTAGCGGTTACGAGCAGTACTTC. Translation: CASSQDASGYEQYF.

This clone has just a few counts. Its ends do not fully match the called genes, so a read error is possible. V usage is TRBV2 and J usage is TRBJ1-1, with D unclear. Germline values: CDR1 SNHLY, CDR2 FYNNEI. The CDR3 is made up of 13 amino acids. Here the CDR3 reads CASMSFGGVGHPF. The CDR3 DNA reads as TGTGCCAGCATGTCATTCGGAGGCGTAGGGCACCCCTTT.

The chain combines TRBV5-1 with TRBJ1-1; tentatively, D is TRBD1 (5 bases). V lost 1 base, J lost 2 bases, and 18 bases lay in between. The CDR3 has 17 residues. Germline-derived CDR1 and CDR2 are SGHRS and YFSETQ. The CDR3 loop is CASSLWVGQGRNTEAFF. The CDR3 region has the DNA TGCGCCAGCAGCTTGTGGGTCGGCCAGGGACGAAACACTGAAGCTTTCTTT.

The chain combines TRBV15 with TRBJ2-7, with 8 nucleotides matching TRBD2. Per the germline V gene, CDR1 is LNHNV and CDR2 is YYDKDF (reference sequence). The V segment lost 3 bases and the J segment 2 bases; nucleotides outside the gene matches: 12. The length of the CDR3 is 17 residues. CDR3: CATSRDEAGLGTYEQYF. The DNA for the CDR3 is TGTGCCACCAGCAGGGACGAGGCGGGACTAGGCACCTACGAGCAGTACTTC.